Listed here is a single TCR beta chain. CDR1 is SGHNT and CDR2 is YYREEE in the germline V gene (reference sequence). The J segment lost 5 bases and the V segment lost 4 bases, leaving 10 bases of the junction unmatched. This CDR3 has 15 residues. The sample comes from a study of OX40 agonist ivuxolimab in advanced cancers. TCRdb's table, derived via immunoSEQ multiplex PCR, lists solely in-frame clones and lacks some. The table records approximately 54,000 clones, approximately 90% of them present only once. The source of this sequence is an adult with an advanced solid tumor such as melanoma, head and neck, liver or kidney cancer. The chain combines TRBV5-4 with TRBJ2-7, with 9 bases matching TRBD1. This specimen consisted of CD4+ or CD8+ T cells sorted from blood, obtained in a trial of the OX40 agonist ivuxolimab. The CDR3 coding sequence is TGTGCCAGCAGCCCACCCGGGACAGGGTTTCACGAGCAGTACTTC. Encoded protein: CASSPPGTGFHEQYF.